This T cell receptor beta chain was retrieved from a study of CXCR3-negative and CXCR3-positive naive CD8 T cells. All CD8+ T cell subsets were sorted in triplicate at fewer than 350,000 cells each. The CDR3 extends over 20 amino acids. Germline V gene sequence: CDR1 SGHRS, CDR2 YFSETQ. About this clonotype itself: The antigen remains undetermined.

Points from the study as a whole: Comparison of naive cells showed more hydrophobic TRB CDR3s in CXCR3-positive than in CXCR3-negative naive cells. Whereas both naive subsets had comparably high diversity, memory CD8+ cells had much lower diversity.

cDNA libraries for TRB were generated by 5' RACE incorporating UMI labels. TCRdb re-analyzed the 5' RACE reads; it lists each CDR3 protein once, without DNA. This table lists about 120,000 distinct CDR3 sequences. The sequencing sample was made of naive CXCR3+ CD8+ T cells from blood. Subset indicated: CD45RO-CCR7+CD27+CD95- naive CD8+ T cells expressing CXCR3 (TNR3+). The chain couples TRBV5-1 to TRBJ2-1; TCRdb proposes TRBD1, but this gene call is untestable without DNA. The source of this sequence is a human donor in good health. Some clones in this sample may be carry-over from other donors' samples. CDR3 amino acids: CTSSFVVQGLRPAFGNEQFF.